This TCR beta chain was recorded in a study of CD8 T cells in ankylosing spondylitis (dated by TCRdb to about 2017). For the wider study: The study profiled T cell receptor beta repertoires in healthy donors and ankylosing spondylitis patients to find disease-linked TCR variants. The whole study cohort included about a hundred healthy donors and 20 to 30 ankylosing spondylitis patients. Peripheral blood was sampled, and synovial fluid was additionally collected from ankylosing spondylitis patients.

A distance of 8 bases separates the germline ends of V and J, which lose 1 base and 10 bases respectively. Taken from the germline V gene, the CDR1 and CDR2 loops are SNHLY and FYNNEI. From the cysteine through the phenylalanine, the CDR3 covers 12 amino acids. Only the CDR3 DNA is retained, 36 bases long and in frame from the first base. General conclusions and limits of the study: The disease-linked clones had a CD8+ phenotype and were found at relatively low frequencies in peripheral blood. Significant enrichment of the disease-linked clones was reported in matched synovial fluid samples from ankylosing spondylitis patients. A TCR beta motif made up of several highly homologous amino acid variants appeared to be characteristic of blood from ankylosing spondylitis patients. Some motif variants were previously reported in synovial fluid and blood of reactive arthritis patients, suggesting common disease-initiation mechanisms.

This clonotype was detected only a few times. Its binding antigen is unknown. No per-base quality is available; no much larger clone lies one base away. Sequencer: Illumina HiSeq 2500. Quantitative 5'-RACE with molecular barcodes was used to prepare TCR beta libraries. The source study handled its data this way. Disease-linked TCR variants were identified with a new computational method built on a probabilistic model of VDJ rearrangement. The public reads were run again by TCRdb, first through fastp at Q25 and then through MiXCR, and only productive beta chains were kept. Duplicate CDR3 protein sequences are folded into a single record with the most common DNA and genes. TCRdb's processing, not the authors', yielded these V and J calls. The sample table lists just under 350,000 distinct CDR3 sequences, about 15% of them with a count of one. Jointly, the top ten make up approximately 1.1% of the sample.

The chain links TRBV2 with TRBJ1-3; there is no confident call for the D gene. Sequencing was carried out using blood, either unsorted or a sorted T cell fraction (not recorded which). The sequence was collected from a male donor with ankylosing spondylitis or in good health (not recorded which). The DNA sequence reads TGTGCCAGCAGTGAAGGGTTAAAGACCATATATTTT. The translation is CASSEGLKTIYF. Where the CDR3 stops, the reference TRBV2 and TRBJ1-3 genes take over; the full variable domain is EPEVTQTPSHQVTQMGQEVILRCVPISNHLYFYWYRQILGQKVEFLVSFYNNEISEKSEIFDDQFSVERPDGSNFTLKIRSTKLEDSAMYFCASSEGLKTIYFGEGSWLTVV.